These 20 T cell receptor beta chains were all obtained from the same sample, sequenced in a study of blood T cell repertoires in COVID-19. This table comes from immunoSEQ multiplex PCR, and its TCRdb copy is limited to in-frame clones, with some not included. The repertoire consists of approximately 110,000 clones, with approximately 84% occurring once and the leading ten covering 2.1%. Input material: peripheral blood. Every receptor here comes from a human donor in a cohort sampled during active COVID-19.

This sequence joins TRBV4-2 and TRBJ2-1; TRBD2 matches 12 bases. V was clipped by 0 bases and J by 4 bases; unmatched bases: 10. Germline V lookup: CDR1 LGHNA, CDR2 YNFKEQ. CDR3 length equals 19 residues. The CDR3 coding sequence is TGTGCCAGCAGCCAAGATCCCCCCGGACTAGCGGGGCTGTACAATGAGCAGTTCTTC. Translation: CASSQDPPGLAGLYNEQFF.

V gene TRBV24-1 combines with J gene TRBJ2-5; possible D gene TRBD2, 6 bases. The CDR3 runs to 15 residues. Germline CDR1 is KGHDR and CDR2 is SFDVKD. Trimming took 3 bases from V and 5 from J, leaving 15 bases between them. CDR3 in amino acids: CATSDHRRGPETQYF. The CDR3 DNA reads TGTGCCACCAGTGATCACAGGAGGGGACCCGAGACCCAGTACTTC.

The chain couples TRBV2 to TRBJ1-5; 10 bases map to TRBD1. This CDR3 has 14 residues. V trimming: 6 bases; J trimming: 2 bases; junction bases outside the gene matches: 1. Germline CDR1 SNHLY, CDR2 FYNNEI. The CDR3 loop is CASSGTGGNQPQHF. The CDR3 DNA is TGTGCCAGCAGCGGGACAGGGGGCAATCAGCCCCAGCATTTT.

The rearrangement links TRBV27 to TRBJ1-1, with D possibly TRBD1 on 5 matching bases. Between the trimmed V and J ends, which lost 0 bases and 3 bases, there was a span of 14 bases. This CDR3 comprises 16 residues. Germline V gives CDR1 MNHEY, CDR2 SMNVEV (reference sequence). The CDR3 region is CASSLSRGHPHTEAFF. The CDR3 DNA is TGTGCCAGCAGTTTATCTCGCGGACATCCACACACTGAAGCTTTCTTT.

This clone occurred many times. The junction departs from the called germline gene at one end, perhaps through a read error. The chain uses TRBV7-7 and TRBJ2-2; 13 nucleotides line up with TRBD2. The CDR3 runs 19 residues. Germline V lookup: CDR1 SSHAT, CDR2 FNYEAQ (reference sequence). The CDR3 nucleotides are TGTGCTAGCAGCCCTAGAAGACTAGCGGGAGGTTTAAACACCGGGGAGCTGTTTTTT. It specifies CASSPRRLAGGLNTGELFF.

The chain couples TRBV5-1 to TRBJ2-7, with 8 bases that match TRBD1. This CDR3 contains 16 residues. The ends lost 1 base at V and 5 bases at J; junction bases unmatched: 11. Germline V gives CDR1 SGHRS, CDR2 YFSETQ. The CDR3: CASSLIQRTGSHEQYF. CDR3 DNA: TGCGCCAGCAGCTTGATTCAGCGGACAGGGTCTCACGAGCAGTACTTC.

The V call is TRBV5-1, the J call TRBJ2-7; perhaps TRBD1 as D (6 bases). Trimming removed 0 bases at V and 6 bases at J, with 13 bases between. The CDR3 runs 14 residues. Germline loops: CDR1 SGHRS, CDR2 YFSETQ. The CDR3 DNA sequence: TGCGCCAGCAGCTTGGCAGCAACAGGGTCCGAGCAGTACTTC. As protein: CASSLAATGSEQYF.

The chain joins TRBV6-6 to TRBJ1-4, with 9 bases identical to TRBD1. Germline trimming cut 5 bases from V and 5 bases from J; bases unmatched to any gene: 6. Germline CDR1 MNHNY, CDR2 SVGAGI (reference sequence). This CDR3 comprises 15 residues. In nucleotides, the CDR3 is TGTGCCAGCAGTAGACAGGGGGGAGGAAATGAAAAACTGTTTTTT. As protein: CASSRQGGGNEKLFF.

The rearrangement joins TRBV28 to TRBJ1-5, with TRBD1 identical over 9 bases. V trimming: 11 bases; J trimming: 8 bases; junction bases outside the gene matches: 10. CDR1 is MDHEN and CDR2 is SYDVKM in the germline V gene. CDR3 size: 13 residues. The CDR3 is CAGGQGPLEPQHF. The CDR3 DNA follows: TGTGCCGGGGGACAGGGACCCTTAGAGCCCCAGCATTTT.

The chain combines TRBV6-5 with TRBJ1-2, with 11 positions matching TRBD1. This CDR3 is built from 14 residues. CDR1 and CDR2 from the germline V gene are MNHEY and SVGAGI. V was pared by 2 bases and J by 7 bases, with 3 bases of the junction left unmatched. The CDR3 is CASSYRTGGGGYTF. The CDR3 coding sequence is TGTGCCAGCAGTTACCGGACAGGGGGCGGTGGCTACACCTTC.

V and J are TRBV7-8 and TRBJ1-2; 11 nucleotides line up with TRBD1. Germline loops: CDR1 SGHVS, CDR2 FQNEAQ. This CDR3 has 17 amino acids. V shed 4 bases, J shed 5 bases, and the junction held 12 bases outside the gene matches. CDR3 coding DNA: TGTGCCAGCAGCTATCTGGGGGACAGGGGGAAAGGTTATGGCTACACCTTC. Its translation is CASSYLGDRGKGYGYTF.

The chain combines TRBV7-2 with TRBJ2-1; D is ambiguous. Trimming took off 2 bases at V and 5 bases at J, with 16 bases between the two ends. The length of the CDR3 is 16 residues. CDR1 is SGHTA, CDR2 FQGNSA, per germline. CDR3 region: CASSLRSTFENNEQFF. The CDR3 DNA reads as TGTGCCAGCAGCTTACGATCTACTTTCGAAAACAATGAGCAGTTCTTC.

The chain recombines TRBV7-8 with TRBJ1-1; D is undetermined. The V gene lost 1 base and the J gene lost 3 bases, with 6 bases spanning the gap. Germline-derived CDR1 and CDR2 are SGHVS and FQNEAQ. CDR3 length equals 13 residues. CDR3 in DNA: TGTGCCAGCAGCTTAGTCGAGGACACTGAAGCTTTCTTT. Protein: CASSLVEDTEAFF.

The CDR3 sequence: CSALRSEAFF. DNA of the CDR3: TGCAGCGCCTTGCGGAGCGAAGCTTTCTTT. The chain has TRBV29-1 and TRBJ1-1; D ambiguous. The CDR3 consists of 10 residues. Germline-derived CDR1 and CDR2 are SQVTM and ANQGSEA. The V end lost 7 bases, the J end lost 8 bases, and 11 bases lay between the germline ends.

The V gene is TRBV28, the J gene TRBJ2-3, with 9 bases fitting TRBD2. Per germline, CDR1 MDHEN and CDR2 SYDVKM. The trim removed 3 bases at V and 3 bases at J, leaving 4 bases unmatched. The CDR3 runs to 15 residues. Here the CDR3 DNA reads TGTGCCAGCAGTTTGGCGGGAGGGCAGACAGATACGCAGTATTTT. It yields the protein CASSLAGGQTDTQYF.

The chain employs TRBV27 and TRBJ2-1, with 9 bases lining up with TRBD2. The CDR3 extends over 14 amino acids. V lost 6 bases and J lost 3; bases outside the gene matches: 3. Germline CDR1 is MNHEY and CDR2 is SMNVEV (reference sequence). Written as DNA, the CDR3 is TGTGCCAGCAGGGCGACTAGCGGCTACAATGAGCAGTTCTTC. It translates to CASRATSGYNEQFF.

In this sample, this clone turned up a few times. This chain connects TRBV14 to TRBJ1-2; maybe TRBD1 (6 bases). Germline V gene lookup returns CDR1 SGHDN and CDR2 FVKESK. This CDR3 contains 15 residues. The V end lost 0 bases, the J end lost 0 bases, and 8 bases lay between the germline ends. The CDR3 spells CASSQERTANYGYTF. DNA for the CDR3: TGTGCCAGCAGCCAAGAGCGGACAGCTAACTATGGCTACACCTTC.

The gene calls are TRBV11-2 and TRBJ2-3, with D maybe TRBD2 (6 bases). Germline values: CDR1 SGHAT, CDR2 FQNNGV. The CDR3 runs to 15 residues. The V end lost 2 bases, the J end lost 5 bases, and 14 bases lay between the germline ends. The CDR3 DNA reads as TGTGCCAGCAGCTTATCAGCGGGCCTGCTAGATACGCAGTATTTT. This translates into CASSLSAGLLDTQYF.

This clone was counted a few times. The rearrangement uses TRBV29-1 and TRBJ1-1; no definite D call. CDR1 and CDR2 (germline): SQVTM, ANQGSEA. The CDR3 has 13 residues. V was cut by 5 bases and J by 0 bases, with 10 bases left in between. This CDR3 is CSVHPRMNTEAFF. CDR3 in DNA: TGCAGCGTTCATCCCAGAATGAACACTGAAGCTTTCTTT. The full variable domain, in which reference TRBV29-1 and TRBJ1-1 provide the parts outside the CDR3, is SAVISQKPSRDICQRGTSLTIQCQVDSQVTMMFWYRQQPGQSLTLIATANQGSEATYESGFVIDKFPISRPNLTFSTLTVSNMSPEDSSIYLCSVHPRMNTEAFFGQGTRLTVV.

The rearrangement uses TRBV3-1 (or the pseudogene TRBV3-2) and TRBJ1-1, with D uncertain. V was clipped by 0 bases and J by 0 bases, with 14 bases between them. This CDR3 has 17 residues. From germline, CDR1 is LGHDT and CDR2 YNNKEL (reference sequence). The CDR3 nucleotides are TGTGCCAGCAGCCAAGATTCAACAGCCGCCATGAACACTGAAGCTTTCTTT. It translates to CASSQDSTAAMNTEAFF.